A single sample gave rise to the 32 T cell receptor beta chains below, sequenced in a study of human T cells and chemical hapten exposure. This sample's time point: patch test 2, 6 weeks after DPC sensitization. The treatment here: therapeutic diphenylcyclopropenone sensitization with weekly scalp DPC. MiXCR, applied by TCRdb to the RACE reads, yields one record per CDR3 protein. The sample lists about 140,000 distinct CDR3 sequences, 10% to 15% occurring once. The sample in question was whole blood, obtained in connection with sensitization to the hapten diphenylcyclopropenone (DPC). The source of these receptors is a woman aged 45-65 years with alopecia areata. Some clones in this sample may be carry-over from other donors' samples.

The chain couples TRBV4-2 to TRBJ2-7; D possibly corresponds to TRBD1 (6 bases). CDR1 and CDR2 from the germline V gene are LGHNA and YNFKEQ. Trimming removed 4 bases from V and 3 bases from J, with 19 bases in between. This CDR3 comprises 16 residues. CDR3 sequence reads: CASSLQPDRRFYEQYF. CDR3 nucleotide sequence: TGTGCCAGCAGCCTCCAACCCGACAGGAGGTTCTACGAGCAGTACTTC.

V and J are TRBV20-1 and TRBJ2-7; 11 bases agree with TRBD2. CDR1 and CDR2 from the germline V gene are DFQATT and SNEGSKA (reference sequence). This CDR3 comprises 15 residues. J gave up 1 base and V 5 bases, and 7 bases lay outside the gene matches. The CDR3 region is CSARQGTSGSYEQYF. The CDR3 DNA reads TGCAGTGCTCGTCAGGGGACTAGCGGATCCTACGAGCAGTACTTC.

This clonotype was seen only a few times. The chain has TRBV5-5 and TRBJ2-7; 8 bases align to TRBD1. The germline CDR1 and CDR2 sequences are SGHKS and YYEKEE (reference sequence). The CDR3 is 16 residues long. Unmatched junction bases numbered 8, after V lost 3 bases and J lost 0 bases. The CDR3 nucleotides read TGTGCCAGCAGCTCACCCAGGGGGCAGAGCTCCTACGAGCAGTACTTC. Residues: CASSSPRGQSSYEQYF.

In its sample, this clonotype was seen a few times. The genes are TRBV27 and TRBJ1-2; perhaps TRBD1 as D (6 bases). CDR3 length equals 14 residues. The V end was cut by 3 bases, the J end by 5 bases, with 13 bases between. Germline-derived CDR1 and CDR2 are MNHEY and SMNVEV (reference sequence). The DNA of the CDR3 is TGTGCCAGCAGTTTTAGGGGGGCAGTGTATGGCTACACCTTC. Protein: CASSFRGAVYGYTF.

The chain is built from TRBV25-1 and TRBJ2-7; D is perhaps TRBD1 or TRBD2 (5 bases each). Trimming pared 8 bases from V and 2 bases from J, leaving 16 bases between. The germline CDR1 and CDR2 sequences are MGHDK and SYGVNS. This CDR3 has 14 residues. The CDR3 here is CASHKGTPPYEQYF. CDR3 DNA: TGTGCCAGCCATAAGGGGACCCCCCCCTACGAGCAGTACTTC.

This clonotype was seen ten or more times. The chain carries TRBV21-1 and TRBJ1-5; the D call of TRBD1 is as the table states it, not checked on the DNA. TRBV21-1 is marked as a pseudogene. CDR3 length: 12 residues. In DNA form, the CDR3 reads TGTGCCAGCGGTCCTACAGGTCAGCCCCAGCATTTT. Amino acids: CASGPTGQPQHF.

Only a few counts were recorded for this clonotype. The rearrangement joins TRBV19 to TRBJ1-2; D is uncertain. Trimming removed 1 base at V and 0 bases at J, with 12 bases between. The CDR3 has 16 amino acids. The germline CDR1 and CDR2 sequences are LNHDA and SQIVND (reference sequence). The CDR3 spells CASSIGTGNANYGYTF. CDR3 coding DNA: TGTGCCAGTAGTATAGGCACGGGGAACGCTAACTATGGCTACACCTTC.

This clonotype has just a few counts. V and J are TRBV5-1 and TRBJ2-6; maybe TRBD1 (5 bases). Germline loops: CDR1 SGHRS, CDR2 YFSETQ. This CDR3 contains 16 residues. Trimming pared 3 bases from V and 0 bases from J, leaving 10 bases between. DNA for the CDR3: TGCGCCAGCAGCTCCGGACACGGCTCTGGGGCCAACGTCCTGACTTTC. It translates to CASSSGHGSGANVLTF.

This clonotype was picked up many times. The DNA of the CDR3 is TGCAGCGTTGGTGTAGGGGGGTACGAGCAGTACTTC. Translated, it gives CSVGVGGYEQYF. The chain joins TRBV29-1 to TRBJ2-7; tentatively, D is TRBD1 or TRBD2 (6 bases each). V was trimmed by 4 bases and J by 4 bases, leaving 11 bases between them. Germline CDR1 SQVTM, CDR2 ANQGSEA. There are 12 residues in the CDR3.

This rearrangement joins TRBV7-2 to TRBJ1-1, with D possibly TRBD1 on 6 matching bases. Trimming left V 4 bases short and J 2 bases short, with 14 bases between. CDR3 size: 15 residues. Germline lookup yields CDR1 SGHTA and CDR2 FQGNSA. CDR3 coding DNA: TGTGCCAGCAGCTGGGACAACGGACCCAACACTGAAGCTTTCTTT. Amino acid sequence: CASSWDNGPNTEAFF.

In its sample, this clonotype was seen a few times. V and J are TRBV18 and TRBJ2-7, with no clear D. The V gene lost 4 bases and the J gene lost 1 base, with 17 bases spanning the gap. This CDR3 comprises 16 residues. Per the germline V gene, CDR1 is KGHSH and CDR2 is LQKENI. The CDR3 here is CASSLGFPTASYEQYF. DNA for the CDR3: TGTGCCAGCTCACTCGGGTTCCCCACCGCTTCCTACGAGCAGTACTTC.

DNA for the CDR3: TGTGCCAGCAGCTTAATCCGGGGGCGAACTGAAGCTTTCTTT. It specifies CASSLIRGRTEAFF. This chain links TRBV11-2 with TRBJ1-1; D possibly corresponds to TRBD1 (6 bases). The CDR3 spans 14 residues. Looked up from germline, CDR1 is SGHAT and CDR2 is FQNNGV. The V gene lost 2 bases and the J gene lost 5 bases, with 12 bases spanning the gap.

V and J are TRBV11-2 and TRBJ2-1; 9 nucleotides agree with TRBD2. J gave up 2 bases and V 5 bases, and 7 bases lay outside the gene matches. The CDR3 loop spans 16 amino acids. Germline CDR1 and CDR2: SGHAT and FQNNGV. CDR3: CASSALAGLPYNEQFF. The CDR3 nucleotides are TGTGCCAGCAGCGCGCTAGCGGGACTACCCTACAATGAGCAGTTCTTC. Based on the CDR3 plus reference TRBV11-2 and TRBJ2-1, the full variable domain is EAGVAQSPRYKIIEKRQSVAFWCNPISGHATLYWYQQILGQGPKLLIQFQNNGVVDDSQLPKDRFSAERLKGVDSTLKIQPAKLEDSAVYLCASSALAGLPYNEQFFGPGTRLTVL.

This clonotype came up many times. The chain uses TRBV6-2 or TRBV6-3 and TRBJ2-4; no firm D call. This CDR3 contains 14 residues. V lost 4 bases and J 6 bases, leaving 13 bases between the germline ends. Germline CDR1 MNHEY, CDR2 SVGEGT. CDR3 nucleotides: TGTGCCAGCAGTTCCTGGAGCCTTGTAAACATTCAGTACTTC. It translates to CASSSWSLVNIQYF.

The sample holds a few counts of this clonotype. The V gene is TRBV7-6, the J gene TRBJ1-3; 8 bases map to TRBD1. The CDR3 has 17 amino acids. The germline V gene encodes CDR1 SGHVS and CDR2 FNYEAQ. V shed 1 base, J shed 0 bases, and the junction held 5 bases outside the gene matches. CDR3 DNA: TGTGCCAGCAGCTTAGGGGGACAGGCCATCTCTGGAAACACCATATATTTT. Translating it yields CASSLGGQAISGNTIYF.

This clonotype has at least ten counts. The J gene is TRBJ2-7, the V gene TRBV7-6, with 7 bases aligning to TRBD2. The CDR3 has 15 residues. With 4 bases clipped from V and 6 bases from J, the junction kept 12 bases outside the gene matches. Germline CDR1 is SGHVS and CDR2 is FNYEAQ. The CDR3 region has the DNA TGTGCCAGCAGCTCCGGACTAGTAGTGAACTCCGAGCAGTACTTC. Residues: CASSSGLVVNSEQYF.

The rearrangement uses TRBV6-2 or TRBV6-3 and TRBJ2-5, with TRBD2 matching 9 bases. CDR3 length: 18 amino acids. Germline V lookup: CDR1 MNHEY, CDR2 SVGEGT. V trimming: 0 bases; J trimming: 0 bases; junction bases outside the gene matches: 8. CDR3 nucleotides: TGTGCCAGCAGTTACTCGCGGGGGACTAGCCCATACCAAGAGACCCAGTACTTC. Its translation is CASSYSRGTSPYQETQYF.

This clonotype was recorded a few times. In nucleotides, the CDR3 is TGTGCCAGCCCCATCGAAGCTTTCTTT. Its protein is CASPIEAFF. The chain couples TRBV14 to TRBJ1-1, with unresolved D. Trimming left V 8 bases short and J 8 bases short, with 6 bases between. The CDR3 has 9 residues. CDR1 and CDR2 (germline): SGHDN, FVKESK.

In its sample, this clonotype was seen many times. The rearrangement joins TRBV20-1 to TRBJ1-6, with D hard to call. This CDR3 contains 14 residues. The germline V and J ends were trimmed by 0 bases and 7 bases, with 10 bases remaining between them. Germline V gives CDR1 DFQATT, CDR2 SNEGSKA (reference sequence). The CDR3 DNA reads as TGCAGTGCTAGAGAAAATAGGGAGAATTCACCCCTCCACTTT. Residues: CSARENRENSPLHF.

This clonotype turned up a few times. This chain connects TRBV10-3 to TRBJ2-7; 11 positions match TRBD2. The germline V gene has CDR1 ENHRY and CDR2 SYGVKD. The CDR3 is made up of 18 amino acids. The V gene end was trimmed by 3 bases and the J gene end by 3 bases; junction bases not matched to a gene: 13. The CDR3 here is CAISDGWNSGRAGYEQYF. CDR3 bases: TGTGCCATCAGTGATGGCTGGAATAGCGGGAGGGCCGGCTACGAGCAGTACTTC.

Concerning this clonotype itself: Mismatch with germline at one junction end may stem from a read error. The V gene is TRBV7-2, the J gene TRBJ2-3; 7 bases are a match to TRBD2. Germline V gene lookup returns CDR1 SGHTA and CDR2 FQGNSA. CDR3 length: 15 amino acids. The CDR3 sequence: CVSSLGASGLDTQYF. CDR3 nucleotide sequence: TGTGTCAGCAGCTTAGGGGCTAGCGGATTAGATACGCAGTATTTT.

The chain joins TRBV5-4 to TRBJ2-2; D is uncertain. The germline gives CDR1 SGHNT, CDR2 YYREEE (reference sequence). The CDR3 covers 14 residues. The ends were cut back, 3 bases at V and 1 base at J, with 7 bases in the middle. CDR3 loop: CASSSRQNTGELFF. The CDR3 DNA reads TGTGCCAGCAGCTCTCGACAGAACACCGGGGAGCTGTTTTTT.

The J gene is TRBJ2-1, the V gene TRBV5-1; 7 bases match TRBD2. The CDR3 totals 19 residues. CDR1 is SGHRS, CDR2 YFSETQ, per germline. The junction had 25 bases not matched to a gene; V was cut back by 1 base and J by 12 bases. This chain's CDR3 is CASSLIGLGAGTAPTGQFF. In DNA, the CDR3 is TGCGCCAGCAGCTTGATAGGTCTGGGAGCGGGAACTGCCCCGACCGGGCAGTTCTTC.

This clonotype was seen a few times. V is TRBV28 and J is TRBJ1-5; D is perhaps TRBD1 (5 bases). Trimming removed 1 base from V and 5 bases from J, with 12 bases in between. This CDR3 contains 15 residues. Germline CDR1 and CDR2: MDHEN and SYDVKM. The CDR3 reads CASSLLGQGYQPQHF. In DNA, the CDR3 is TGTGCCAGCAGTTTATTGGGGCAGGGCTATCAGCCCCAGCATTTT.

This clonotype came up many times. As DNA, the CDR3 is TGCGCCAGCAGCCAAGATCAGAGCAGGACCTACGAGCAGTACTTC. Its protein is CASSQDQSRTYEQYF. The gene calls are TRBV4-3 and TRBJ2-7; the D is unclear. The length of the CDR3 is 15 residues. The germline V gene encodes CDR1 LGHNA and CDR2 YSLEER. Between the trimmed V and J ends, which lost 0 bases and 2 bases, there was a span of 11 bases.

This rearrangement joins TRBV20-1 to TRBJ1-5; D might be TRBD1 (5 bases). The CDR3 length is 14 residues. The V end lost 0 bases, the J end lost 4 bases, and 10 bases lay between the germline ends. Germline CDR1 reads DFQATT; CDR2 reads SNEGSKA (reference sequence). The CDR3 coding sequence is TGCAGTGCTAGAGAAACCGGGGGAAATCAGCCCCAGCATTTT. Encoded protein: CSARETGGNQPQHF.

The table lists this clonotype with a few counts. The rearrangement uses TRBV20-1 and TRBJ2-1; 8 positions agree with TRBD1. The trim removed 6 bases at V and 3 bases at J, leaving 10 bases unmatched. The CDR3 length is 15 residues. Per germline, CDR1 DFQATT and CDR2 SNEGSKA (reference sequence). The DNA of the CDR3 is TGCAGTGCCGCACGCTCAGGGGGCCTCTACAATGAGCAGTTCTTC. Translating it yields CSAARSGGLYNEQFF.

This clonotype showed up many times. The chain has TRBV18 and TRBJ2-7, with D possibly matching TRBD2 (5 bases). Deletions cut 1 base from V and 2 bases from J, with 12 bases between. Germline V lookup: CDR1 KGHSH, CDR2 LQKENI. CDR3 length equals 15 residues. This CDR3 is CASSPRAGNPYEQYF. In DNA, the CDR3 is TGTGCCAGCTCACCACGGGCCGGGAACCCCTACGAGCAGTACTTC. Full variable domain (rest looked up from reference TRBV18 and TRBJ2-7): NAGVMQNPRHLVRRRGQEARLRCSPMKGHSHVYWYRQLPEEGLKFMVYLQKENIIDESGMPKERFSAEFPKEGPSILRIQQVVRGDSAAYFCASSPRAGNPYEQYFGPGTRLTVT.

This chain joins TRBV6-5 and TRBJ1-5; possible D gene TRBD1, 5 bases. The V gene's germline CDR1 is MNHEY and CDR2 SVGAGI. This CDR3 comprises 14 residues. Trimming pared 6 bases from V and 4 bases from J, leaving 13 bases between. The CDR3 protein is CASRGGRPNQPQHF. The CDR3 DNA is TGTGCCAGCAGGGGGGGAAGGCCTAATCAGCCCCAGCATTTT.

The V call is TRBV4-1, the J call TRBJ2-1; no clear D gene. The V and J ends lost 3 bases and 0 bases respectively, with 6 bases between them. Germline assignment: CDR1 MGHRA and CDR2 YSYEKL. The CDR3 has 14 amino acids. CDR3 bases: TGCGCCAGCAGCCATAGGAGCTCCTACAATGAGCAGTTCTTC. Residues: CASSHRSSYNEQFF.

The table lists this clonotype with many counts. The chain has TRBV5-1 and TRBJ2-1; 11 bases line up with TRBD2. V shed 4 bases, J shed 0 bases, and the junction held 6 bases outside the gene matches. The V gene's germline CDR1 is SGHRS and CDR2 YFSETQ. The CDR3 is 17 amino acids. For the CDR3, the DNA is TGCGCCAGCAGCCCGGGACTAGCGGCAAGCTCCTACAATGAGCAGTTCTTC. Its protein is CASSPGLAASSYNEQFF.

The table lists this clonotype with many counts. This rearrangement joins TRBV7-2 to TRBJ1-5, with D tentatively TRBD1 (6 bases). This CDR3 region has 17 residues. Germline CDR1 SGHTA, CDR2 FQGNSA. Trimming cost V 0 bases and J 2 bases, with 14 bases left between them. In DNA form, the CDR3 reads TGTGCCAGCAGCTTAGCCTACAGGGTAAGGGGCAATCAGCCCCAGCATTTT. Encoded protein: CASSLAYRVRGNQPQHF.